The 29 T cell receptor beta chains listed next were all sequenced from one sample in a study of blood T cells in healthy people across ages. PCR was performed a second time for about 6 to 11 cycles using a sample-barcoded 5' primer and a J-beta primer mix. TCRdb passed the 5' RACE reads through MiXCR, listing each CDR3 protein once. The sample records 720,000 or so distinct CDR3 sequences, roughly 41% being singletons. The sequenced sample was blood. The source is an elderly man in good health.

This clonotype has just one count. V gene TRBV20-1 combines with J gene TRBJ1-2; TRBD1 matches at 11 bases. The germline V gene encodes CDR1 DFQATT and CDR2 SNEGSKA (reference sequence). The CDR3 length is 16 residues. The V segment lost 3 bases and the J segment 2 bases; nucleotides outside the gene matches: 8. DNA for the CDR3: TGCAGTGCTAGTAAGGGACAGGGGGTAGACAACTATGGCTACACCTTC. Amino acid sequence: CSASKGQGVDNYGYTF.

In its sample, this clonotype was seen a few times. The chain is built from TRBV7-6 and TRBJ1-1, with 7 bases aligning to TRBD1. J gave up 8 bases and V 5 bases, and 11 bases lay outside the gene matches. CDR3 length: 14 residues. The V gene's germline CDR1 is SGHVS and CDR2 FNYEAQ. Written as DNA, the CDR3 is TGTGCCAGCAGCCCAATCGGACAGGCCAGAGAAGCTTTCTTT. It codes for CASSPIGQAREAFF.

The V call is TRBV6-6, the J call TRBJ2-5; 11 positions agree with TRBD2. This CDR3 is built from 16 residues. V lost 7 bases and J lost 5; bases outside the gene matches: 12. In germline, CDR1 is MNHNY, CDR2 SVGAGI (reference sequence). The CDR3 here is CASKGDSGGARETQYF. The DNA of the CDR3 is TGTGCCAGCAAGGGGGATAGCGGGGGGGCAAGGGAGACCCAGTACTTC.

This clonotype turned up a few times. The chain combines TRBV7-3 with TRBJ2-7; 10 bases fit TRBD2. The CDR3 covers 14 residues. The V segment lost 5 bases and the J segment 6 bases; nucleotides outside the gene matches: 7. Germline V gene lookup returns CDR1 SGHTA and CDR2 FQGTGA. Here the CDR3 reads CASSPSGSNPEQYF. Here the CDR3 DNA reads TGTGCCAGCAGCCCTAGCGGGAGTAACCCCGAGCAGTACTTC.

The chain is built from TRBV5-1 and TRBJ2-1; TRBD1 or TRBD2 may be the D gene (5 bases each). V shed 6 bases and J shed 5 bases, with 12 bases lying between them. This CDR3 has 13 amino acids. Germline CDR1 and CDR2: SGHRS and YFSETQ. CDR3 sequence reads: CASTGLGDNEQFF. The CDR3 nucleotides are TGCGCCAGCACCGGTCTGGGGGACAATGAGCAGTTCTTC. Full variable domain (missing parts from reference TRBV5-1 and TRBJ2-1): KAGVTQTPRYLIKTRGQQVTLSCSPISGHRSVSWYQQTPGQGLQFLFEYFSETQRNKGNFPGRFSGRQFSNSRSEMNVSTLELGDSALYLCASTGLGDNEQFFGPGTRLTVL.

The chain recombines TRBV6-5 with TRBJ1-4, with D perhaps TRBD1 (5 bases). The CDR3 totals 15 residues. Trimming took 6 bases from V and 8 from J, leaving 19 bases between them. The germline gives CDR1 MNHEY, CDR2 SVGAGI. The CDR3 loop is CASRTQGLRGEKLFF. Written as DNA, the CDR3 is TGTGCCAGCAGGACGCAGGGCTTACGGGGGGAAAAACTGTTTTTT.

This clonotype has just a few counts. V is TRBV7-2 and J is TRBJ1-5; D not certain. V was shortened by 4 bases and J by 7 bases, with 11 bases between the two germline ends. The CDR3 length is 13 residues. CDR1 and CDR2 (germline): SGHTA, FQGNSA. The CDR3 nucleotides are TGTGCCAGCAGCTCAGGTGGGATCCAGCCCCAGCATTTT. Its translation is CASSSGGIQPQHF.

This clonotype was counted only a few times. The chain carries TRBV7-2 and TRBJ1-2; TRBD1 matches 9 bases. This CDR3 is built from 14 residues. Germline V gives CDR1 SGHTA, CDR2 FQGNSA. V shed 1 base, J shed 7 bases, and the junction held 4 bases outside the gene matches. The CDR3 loop is CASSLVRQGGGYTF. The CDR3 bases are TGTGCCAGCAGCTTAGTTAGACAGGGGGGTGGCTACACCTTC. Combining the CDR3 with reference TRBV7-2 and TRBJ1-2 gives the whole variable domain GAGVSQSPSNKVTEKGKDVELRCDPISGHTALYWYRQSLGQGLEFLIYFQGNSAPDKSGLPSDRFSAERTGGSVSTLTIQRTQQEDSAVYLCASSLVRQGGGYTFGSGTRLTVV.

This chain links TRBV6-5 with TRBJ1-1; D is unresolved. The length of the CDR3 is 14 residues. Trimming cost V 0 bases and J 6 bases, with 11 bases left between them. CDR1 and CDR2 from the germline V gene are MNHEY and SVGAGI. Written as DNA, the CDR3 is TGTGCCAGCAGTTACTCAGAGGGTAATGCTGAAGCTTTCTTT. As protein: CASSYSEGNAEAFF.

The rearrangement links TRBV10-1 to TRBJ2-1, with D perhaps matching TRBD1 (6 bases). This CDR3 has 13 amino acids. The germline V gene has CDR1 WNHNN and CDR2 SYGVQD (reference sequence). V was clipped by 8 bases and J by 3 bases, with 11 bases between them. The CDR3: CASGGHNYNEQFF. The CDR3 DNA reads TGCGCCAGCGGGGGACACAACTACAATGAGCAGTTCTTC.

Remarks on this clonotype: A much larger clone is a single base away; this may be a read error. The chain employs TRBV4-3 and TRBJ2-1; 9 bases map to TRBD1. In germline, CDR1 is LGHNA, CDR2 YSLEER. This CDR3 has 16 amino acids. The chain's CDR3 is CASSQDFGTGTNKQFF. In DNA, the CDR3 is TGCGCCAGCAGCCAAGATTTCGGGACAGGGACCAATAAGCAGTTCTTC.

This clonotype was picked up a small number of times. The J gene is TRBJ2-7, the V gene TRBV20-1; 7 nucleotides match TRBD2. The germline V gene encodes CDR1 DFQATT and CDR2 SNEGSKA (reference sequence). This CDR3 comprises 15 residues. The junction had 6 bases not matched to a gene; V was cut back by 1 base and J by 0 bases. The CDR3 nucleotides read TGCAGTGCTAGAGGTGGCGGGGGTAGCTCCTACGAGCAGTACTTC. This encodes CSARGGGGSSYEQYF.

V usage is TRBV5-6 and J usage is TRBJ2-3; D is perhaps TRBD1 (6 bases). Trimming took off 4 bases at V and 4 bases at J, with 13 bases between the two ends. Germline loops: CDR1 SGHDT, CDR2 YYEEEE. This CDR3 region has 14 residues. CDR3 amino acids: CASSKGGTPDTQYF. Written as DNA, the CDR3 is TGTGCCAGCAGCAAAGGGGGAACTCCAGATACGCAGTATTTT.

This clonotype was counted a few times. The chain has TRBV20-1 and TRBJ1-4; D gene ambiguous. Trimming cost V 3 bases and J 8 bases, with 13 bases left between them. The CDR3 spans 13 residues. Per the germline V gene, CDR1 is DFQATT and CDR2 is SNEGSKA (reference sequence). In DNA, the CDR3 is TGCAGTGCTAGGGGGTTTGTGCGGGAAAAACTGTTTTTT. Its protein product is CSARGFVREKLFF.

The chain joins TRBV11-2 to TRBJ1-6, with D uncertain. Germline V gene lookup returns CDR1 SGHAT and CDR2 FQNNGV. Trimming left V 1 base short and J 9 bases short, with 10 bases between. The CDR3 is made up of 14 amino acids. CDR3 nucleotides: TGTGCCAGCAGCTTAGGGGGTATAGCTTCACCCCTCCACTTT. It encodes CASSLGGIASPLHF.

As concerns this clonotype: Sequence at one end of the junction differs from germline and may be a read error. The CDR3 sequence: CASGVLAEYNEQFF. The CDR3 DNA reads TGTGCCAGCGGCGTGCTAGCGGAGTACAATGAGCAGTTCTTC. This rearrangement joins TRBV9 to TRBJ2-1; the match to TRBD2 covers 7 bases. The CDR3 is 14 amino acids. Germline CDR1 SGDLS, CDR2 YYNGEE.

The V gene is TRBV20-1, the J gene TRBJ1-6; D uncertain. The germline V gene encodes CDR1 DFQATT and CDR2 SNEGSKA (reference sequence). The CDR3 spans 13 residues. Between the trimmed V and J ends, which lost 0 bases and 7 bases, there was a span of 7 bases. CDR3 in DNA: TGCAGTGCTAGAGATCTGGGGAATTCACCCCTCCACTTT. Its translation is CSARDLGNSPLHF.

V gene TRBV5-4 combines with J gene TRBJ2-1, with TRBD1 as a possible D gene (5 bases). The J call may not be correct, given that the DNA end is closer to TRBJ2-7. Germline CDR1 is SGHNT and CDR2 is YYREEE (reference sequence). CDR3 length equals 15 residues. The CDR3 spells CASSSQGTSYNEQYF. Written as DNA, the CDR3 is TGTGCCAGCAGCTCCCAGGGAACCTCCTACAATGAGCAGTACTTC.

This clonotype was picked up a small number of times. This chain links TRBV6-1 with TRBJ1-1; 9 positions agree with TRBD1. J was trimmed by 0 bases and V by 8 bases; bases with no gene match: 7. Germline V lookup: CDR1 MNHNS, CDR2 SASEGT. The length of the CDR3 is 15 residues. CDR3 DNA: TGTGCCAGCGGGGACACAGGGGGCTTGAACACTGAAGCTTTCTTT. Amino acids: CASGDTGGLNTEAFF.

V gene TRBV4-2 combines with J gene TRBJ2-5; D is possibly TRBD2 (5 bases). The end of the DNA aligns better with TRBJ2-7, so the J call may be wrong. CDR1 LGHNA and CDR2 YNFKEQ come from the germline V gene. This CDR3 spans 13 amino acids. CDR3 protein: CASSEGTDYEQYF. CDR3 nucleotides: TGTGCCAGCAGCGAGGGAACGGACTACGAGCAGTACTTC.

The V and J genes are TRBV15 and TRBJ2-7; D possibly corresponds to TRBD1 (5 bases). Germline-derived CDR1 and CDR2 are LNHNV and YYDKDF (reference sequence). V was trimmed by 0 bases and J by 4 bases, leaving 10 bases between them. There are 14 residues in the CDR3. CDR3 residues: CATSREVGRYEQYF. The CDR3 DNA is TGTGCCACCAGCAGAGAAGTGGGGCGGTACGAGCAGTACTTC.

The V gene is TRBV4-3, the J gene TRBJ2-1; D tentatively reads TRBD1 or TRBD2 (5 bases each). The J call is in doubt because the DNA end fits TRBJ2-7 better. The CDR3 is 15 amino acids. Germline V gene lookup returns CDR1 LGHNA and CDR2 YSLEER. The DNA of the CDR3 is TGCGCCAGCAGCCAAGGCCGGGACGGTCTAAATGAGCAGTACTTC. This gives the protein CASSQGRDGLNEQYF.

This clonotype has at least ten counts. The J gene is TRBJ2-3, the V gene TRBV7-2; D might be TRBD2 (7 bases). V lost 5 bases to trimming and J lost 4 bases, with 13 bases between them. CDR3 length equals 14 residues. In germline, CDR1 is SGHTA, CDR2 FQGNSA. The CDR3 DNA reads TGTGCCAGCAGCCCCGGCGGGGGCTCAGATACGCAGTATTTT. Encoded protein: CASSPGGGSDTQYF.

A few counts support this clonotype. The CDR3, as DNA: TGTGCCAGCAGCTTACCCCAAGCGGGGGGAGAGGGAGAGACCCAGTACTTC. Translation: CASSLPQAGGEGETQYF. The chain couples TRBV7-2 to TRBJ2-5; 9 bases match TRBD2. The germline gives CDR1 SGHTA, CDR2 FQGNSA. This CDR3 spans 17 amino acids. V lost 2 bases to trimming and J lost 4 bases; unmatched junction nucleotides: 11.

V usage is TRBV7-2 and J usage is TRBJ2-5; D is undetermined. V dropped 0 bases and J dropped 0 bases, with 8 bases sitting between them. This CDR3 has 15 residues. Germline V CDR1 and CDR2: SGHTA, FQGNSA. CDR3 bases: TGTGCCAGCAGCTTAGCGTCTGCGTACCAAGAGACCCAGTACTTC. Translated: CASSLASAYQETQYF.

The CDR3 is CARPVAGANNEQFF. Here the CDR3 DNA reads TGCGCCAGACCGGTCGCAGGGGCTAACAATGAGCAGTTCTTC. The chain has TRBV10-1 and TRBJ2-1; D perhaps matches TRBD1 (6 bases). From germline, CDR1 is WNHNN and CDR2 SYGVQD (reference sequence). The CDR3 loop spans 14 amino acids. Between the trimmed V and J ends, which lost 9 bases and 5 bases, there was a span of 17 bases.

This clonotype was detected a few times. This rearrangement joins TRBV20-1 to TRBJ2-3; 11 bases fit TRBD2. The CDR3 runs 19 residues. Per the germline V gene, CDR1 is DFQATT and CDR2 is SNEGSKA (reference sequence). After removal of 3 bases from V and 0 bases from J, the junction contained 14 bases not matched to a gene. CDR3 protein: CSARRLGIAGGPSTDTQYF. The CDR3, as DNA: TGCAGTGCTAGGAGGCTTGGCATAGCGGGGGGGCCTAGCACAGATACGCAGTATTTT.

This clonotype occurred a few times. The chain is built from TRBV6-1 and TRBJ2-1; D unresolved. V lost 1 base, J lost 8 bases, and 12 bases lay in between. The CDR3 is 14 amino acids. Germline assignment: CDR1 MNHNS and CDR2 SASEGT. The CDR3: CASSEVDQSDEQFF. DNA of the CDR3: TGTGCCAGCAGTGAAGTTGACCAGAGCGATGAGCAGTTCTTC.

J is TRBJ2-7 and V is TRBV15; the match to TRBD2 covers 10 bases. V lost 1 base, J lost 0 bases, and 12 bases stayed unmatched. Germline values: CDR1 LNHNV, CDR2 YYDKDF (reference sequence). The CDR3 consists of 19 residues. For the CDR3, the DNA is TGTGCCACCAGCAGAGTCCGGCTAGCGGGAGCCCCGAGCTCCTACGAGCAGTACTTC. Encoded protein: CATSRVRLAGAPSSYEQYF. Full variable domain (outside the CDR3, taken from reference TRBV15 and TRBJ2-7): DAMVIQNPRYQVTQFGKPVTLSCSQTLNHNVMYWYQQKSSQAPKLLFHYYDKDFNNEADTPDNFQSRRPNTSFCFLDIRSPGLGDTAMYLCATSRVRLAGAPSSYEQYFGPGTRLTVT.